This TCR beta chain emerged from a study of beta chain features in type 1 diabetes. Whole-study results and caveats: In these data, an HLA type influence on TCRB rearrangement remained unresolved. TCRB CDR3 length was moderately but significantly reduced in all four CD4+ subsets of Type 1 diabetes patients. Patients with type 1 diabetes carried fewer insertions and had more deletions at their VDJ junctions.

Using CD45RO/CCR7/CD25/CD127/CD95/CD27, CD4+ naive, central memory, regulatory and stem cell-like memory cells were sorted. Expressed TCRB transcripts were sequenced because the isolated RNA had all been reverse transcribed beforehand. Some clones are missing from TCRdb's copy, which holds only in-frame ones; the method was immunoSEQ multiplex PCR. Of hundreds of thousands of clones detected, about 12% appear once; the ten largest clones hold 0.015% to 0.02%. This clone was seen only a few times. The target antigen is unknown. The sample comprised naive CD4+ T cells from blood. The TCR originated in a man aged 18 to 30 in good health.

Here the CDR3 reads CASSQTGSGELFF. The CDR3 region has the DNA TGCGCCAGCAGCCAGACAGGTTCAGGGGAGCTGTTTTTT. This rearrangement joins TRBV4-1 to TRBJ2-2; D possibly corresponds to TRBD1 (6 bases). Germline-derived CDR1 and CDR2 are MGHRA and YSYEKL. This CDR3 contains 13 residues. The V end was cut by 3 bases, the J end by 8 bases, with 10 bases between.